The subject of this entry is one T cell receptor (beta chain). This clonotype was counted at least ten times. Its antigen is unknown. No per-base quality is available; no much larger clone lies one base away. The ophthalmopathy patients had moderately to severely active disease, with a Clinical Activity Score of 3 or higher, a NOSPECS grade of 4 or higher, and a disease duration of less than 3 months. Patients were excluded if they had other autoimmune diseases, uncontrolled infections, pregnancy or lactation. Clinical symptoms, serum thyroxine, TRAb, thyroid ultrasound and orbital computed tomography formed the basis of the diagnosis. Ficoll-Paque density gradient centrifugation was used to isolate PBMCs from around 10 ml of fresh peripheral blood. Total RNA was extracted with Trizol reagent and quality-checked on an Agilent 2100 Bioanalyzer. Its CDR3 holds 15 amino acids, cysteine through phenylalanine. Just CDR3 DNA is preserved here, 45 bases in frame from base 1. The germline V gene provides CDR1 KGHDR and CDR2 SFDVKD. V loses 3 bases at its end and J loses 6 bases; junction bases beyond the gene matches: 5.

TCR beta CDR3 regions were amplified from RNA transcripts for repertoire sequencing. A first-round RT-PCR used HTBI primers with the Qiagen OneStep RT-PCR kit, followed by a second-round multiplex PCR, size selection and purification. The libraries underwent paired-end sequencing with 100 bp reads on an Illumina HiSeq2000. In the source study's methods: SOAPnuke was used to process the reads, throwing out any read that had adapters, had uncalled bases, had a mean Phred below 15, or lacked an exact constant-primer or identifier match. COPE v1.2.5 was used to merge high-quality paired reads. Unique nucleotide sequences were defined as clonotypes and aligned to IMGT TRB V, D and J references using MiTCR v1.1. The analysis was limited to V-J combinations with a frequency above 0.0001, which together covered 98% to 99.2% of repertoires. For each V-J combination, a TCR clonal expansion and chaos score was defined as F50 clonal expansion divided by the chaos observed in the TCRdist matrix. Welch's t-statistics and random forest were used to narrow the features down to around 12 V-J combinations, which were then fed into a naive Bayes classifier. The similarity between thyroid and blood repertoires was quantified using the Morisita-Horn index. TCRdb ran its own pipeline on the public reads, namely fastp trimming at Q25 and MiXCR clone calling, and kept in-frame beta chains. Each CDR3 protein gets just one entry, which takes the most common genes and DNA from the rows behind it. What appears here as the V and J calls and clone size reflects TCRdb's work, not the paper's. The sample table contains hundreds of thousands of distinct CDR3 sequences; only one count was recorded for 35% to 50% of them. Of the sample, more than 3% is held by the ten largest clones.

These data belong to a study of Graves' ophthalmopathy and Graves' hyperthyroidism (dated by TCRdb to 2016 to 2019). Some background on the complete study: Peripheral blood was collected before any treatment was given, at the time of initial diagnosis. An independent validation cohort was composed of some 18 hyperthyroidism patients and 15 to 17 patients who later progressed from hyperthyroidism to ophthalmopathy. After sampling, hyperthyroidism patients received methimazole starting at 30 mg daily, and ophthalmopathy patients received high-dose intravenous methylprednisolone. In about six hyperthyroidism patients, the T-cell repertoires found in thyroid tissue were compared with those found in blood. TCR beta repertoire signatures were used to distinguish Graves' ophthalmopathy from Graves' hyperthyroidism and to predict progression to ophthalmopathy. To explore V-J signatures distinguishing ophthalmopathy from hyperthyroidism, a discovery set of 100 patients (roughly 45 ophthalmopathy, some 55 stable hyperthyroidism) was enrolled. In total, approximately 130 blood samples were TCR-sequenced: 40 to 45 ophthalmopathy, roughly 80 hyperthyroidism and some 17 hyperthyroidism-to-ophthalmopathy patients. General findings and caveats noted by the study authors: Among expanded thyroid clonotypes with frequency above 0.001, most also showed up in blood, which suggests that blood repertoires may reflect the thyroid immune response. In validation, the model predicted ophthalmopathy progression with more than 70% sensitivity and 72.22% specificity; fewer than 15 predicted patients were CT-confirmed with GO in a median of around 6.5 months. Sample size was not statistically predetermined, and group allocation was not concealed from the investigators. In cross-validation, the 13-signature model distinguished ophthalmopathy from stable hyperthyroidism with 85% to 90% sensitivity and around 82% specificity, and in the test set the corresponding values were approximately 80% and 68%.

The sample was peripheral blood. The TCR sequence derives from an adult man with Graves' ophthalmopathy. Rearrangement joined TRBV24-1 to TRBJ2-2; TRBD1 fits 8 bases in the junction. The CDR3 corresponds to CATSDHRGAAGELFF. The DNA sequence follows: TGTGCCACCAGTGATCACAGGGGGGCAGCCGGGGAGCTGTTTTTT.